Listed below are T cell receptor beta chains from one sample, sequenced in a study of blood T cell repertoires in COVID-19. The method was immunoSEQ multiplex PCR; TCRdb's version includes in-frame clones alone and lacks a portion of them. The table has fewer than 130,000 clones, approximately 70% seen once. Sequenced: peripheral blood. These receptor sequences come from an elderly man with acute or convalescent COVID-19. The CDR3 runs from the conserved cysteine through the conserved F or W. D genes are given only for firm matches. For some rows the clone size is stated as once, few or many, or as a class when expanded; others skip it.

J: TRBJ1-5; size: .; D: TRBD1; V: TRBV5-4; DNA: TGTGCCAGCAGTTACAGGGGTAGCAATCAGCCCCAGCATTTT; CDR3: CASSYRGSNQPQHF
J: TRBJ1-3; size: .; D: .; V: TRBV9; DNA: TGTGCCAGCAGCGTAGCTACCCGAGACACCATATATTTT; CDR3: CASSVATRDTIYF
J: TRBJ2-3; size: few; D: .; V: TRBV19; DNA: TGTGCCAGTAGTATTAGTGCGGAAACAGATACGCAGTATTTT; CDR3: CASSISAETDTQYF
J: TRBJ2-5; size: .; D: TRBD2; V: TRBV7-2; DNA: TGTGCCAGCAGCTTAGTAGGCGGAGCGGGAGGGAAAGAGACCCAGTACTTC; CDR3: CASSLVGGAGGKETQYF
J: TRBJ1-3; size: .; D: .; V: TRBV5-6; DNA: TGTGCCAGCAGCTCCCGGGGGGGTTTATTTGGAAACACCATATATTTT; CDR3: CASSSRGGLFGNTIYF
J: TRBJ2-3; size: .; D: .; V: TRBV7-3; DNA: TGTGCCAGCACCGTTTCAGATACGCAGTATTTT; CDR3: CASTVSDTQYF
J: TRBJ2-2; size: .; D: TRBD2; V: TRBV19; DNA: TGTGCCAGTAGTATAGTAAGCGGGAGGGCCGCCGGGGAGCTGTTTTTT; CDR3: CASSIVSGRAAGELFF
J: TRBJ2-3; size: .; D: .; V: TRBV10-3; DNA: TGTGCCATCAGCGGAGGGGCCACAGATACGCAGTATTTT; CDR3: CAISGGATDTQYF
J: TRBJ1-4; size: few; D: TRBD1; V: TRBV7-9; DNA: TGTGCCAGCAGCAGCTCGACAGGGATATTGGAAAAACTGTTTTTT; CDR3: CASSSSTGILEKLFF
J: TRBJ2-7; size: .; D: TRBD2; V: TRBV7-2; DNA: TGTGCCAGCAGCTCGCGGACTAGCGGGAGGTACGAGCAGTACTTC; CDR3: CASSSRTSGRYEQYF
J: TRBJ1-5; size: .; D: .; V: TRBV7-8; DNA: TGTGCCAGCAGCTTAGTTGAGGGCGCGGATCAGCCCCAGCATTTT; CDR3: CASSLVEGADQPQHF
J: TRBJ1-1; size: .; D: .; V: TRBV27; DNA: TGTGCCAGCAGCTCATGGGGCTTCGGCACTGAAGCTTTCTTT; CDR3: CASSSWGFGTEAFF
J: TRBJ2-5; size: .; D: .; V: TRBV27; DNA: TGTGCCAGCAGTTCCTCGGGAGAGACCCAGTACTTC; CDR3: CASSSSGETQYF
J: TRBJ2-7; size: few; D: .; V: TRBV6-6; DNA: TGTGCCAGCAACATACAGGGATTACCCTCCTCCTACGAGCAGTACTTC; CDR3: CASNIQGLPSSYEQYF
J: TRBJ2-7; size: .; D: .; V: TRBV28; DNA: TGTGCCAGCAGTTCCCCCGCCGACGGGAGTTACGAGCAGTACTTC; CDR3: CASSSPADGSYEQYF
J: TRBJ2-7; size: few; D: .; V: TRBV30; DNA: TGTGCCTGGAGAAGGCCGGGGTTAACCTACGAGCAGTACTTC; CDR3: CAWRRPGLTYEQYF
J: TRBJ1-5; size: .; D: .; V: TRBV4-1; DNA: TGCGCCAGCAGCCAAGGCAGGGTGACCAATCAGCCCCAGCATTTT; CDR3: CASSQGRVTNQPQHF
J: TRBJ1-5; size: .; D: TRBD1; V: TRBV7-9; DNA: TGTGCCAGCAGCCTAACAGGGGGTGGCAATCAGCCCCAGCATTTT; CDR3: CASSLTGGGNQPQHF
J: TRBJ2-1; size: .; D: .; V: TRBV6-5; DNA: TGTGCCAGCAGTTCTCTCCATGAGCAGTTCTTC; CDR3: CASSSLHEQFF
J: TRBJ2-3; size: .; D: TRBD1; V: TRBV4-2; DNA: TGTGCCAGCAGCCATATTGACAGGGGTCGCTCAGATACGCAGTATTTT; CDR3: CASSHIDRGRSDTQYF
J: TRBJ2-3; size: few; D: TRBD1; V: TRBV24-1; DNA: TGTGCCACCAGTGACCCAGGGGGCGAATTCACAGATACGCAGTATTTT; CDR3: CATSDPGGEFTDTQYF
J: TRBJ2-4; size: .; D: .; V: TRBV5-6; DNA: TGTGCCAGCAGCGCCCGCGGATTAGCCAAAAACATTCAGTACTTC; CDR3: CASSARGLAKNIQYF
J: TRBJ1-6; size: once; D: .; V: TRBV28; DNA: TGTGCCAGTAGAATACCGGGCTATAATTCACCCCTCCACTTT; CDR3: CASRIPGYNSPLHF
J: TRBJ2-3; size: .; D: .; V: TRBV29-1; DNA: TGCAGCGTGCGTCCCACCAATACGCAGTATTTT; CDR3: CSVRPTNTQYF
J: TRBJ1-1; size: .; D: .; V: TRBV15; DNA: TGTGCCACCAGCAGAGAGTCAGGGGTTTGGACTGAAGCTTTCTTT; CDR3: CATSRESGVWTEAFF
J: TRBJ2-5; size: .; D: .; V: TRBV9; DNA: TGTGCCAGCAGCCCAGACTCGAGAAAAGAGACCCAGTACTTC; CDR3: CASSPDSRKETQYF
J: TRBJ2-1; size: once; D: TRBD1; V: TRBV5-1; DNA: TGCGCCAGCAGCCTACAGGGGGTCTACAATGAGCAGTTCTTC; CDR3: CASSLQGVYNEQFF
J: TRBJ2-3; size: .; D: .; V: TRBV19; DNA: TGTGCCAGTAGTAGGTCCGGGCTTTCAGGGGATACGCAGTATTTT; CDR3: CASSRSGLSGDTQYF
J: TRBJ2-1; size: .; D: TRBD2; V: TRBV11-2; DNA: TGTGCCAGCAGCTTACTTTCCCCCTCCGCTAGCGGGAGCAATGAGCAGTTCTTC; CDR3: CASSLLSPSASGSNEQFF
J: TRBJ2-1; size: .; D: TRBD2; V: TRBV10-2; DNA: TGCGCCAGCAGTTTGCTTTTCCCTGGGACTAGCGGCAATGAGCAGTTCTTC; CDR3: CASSLLFPGTSGNEQFF
J: TRBJ2-2; size: many; D: TRBD1; V: TRBV2; DNA: TGTGCCAGCAGAACCGAGACAGGGTCCACCGGGGAGCTGTTTTTT; CDR3: CASRTETGSTGELFF
J: TRBJ2-7; size: many; D: TRBD2; V: TRBV27; DNA: TGTGCCAGCAGTTTGCGACAGAGGACTAGTCTCGCAACCTACGAGCAGTACTTC; CDR3: CASSLRQRTSLATYEQYF
J: TRBJ2-5; size: .; D: .; V: TRBV28; DNA: TGTGCCAGCTCCTCCCAAGAGACCCAGTACTTC; CDR3: CASSSQETQYF
J: TRBJ2-5; size: once; D: TRBD1; V: TRBV25-1; DNA: TGTGCCAGCAGTGCATCCCCCGGGACAGGGTTAGAGACCCAGTACTTC; CDR3: CASSASPGTGLETQYF
J: TRBJ1-2; size: .; D: .; V: TRBV27; DNA: TGTGCCAGCAGTTTATCCGGGGATTTTGGCTATGGCTACACCTTC; CDR3: CASSLSGDFGYGYTF
J: TRBJ2-3; size: .; D: TRBD2; V: TRBV11-2; DNA: TGTGCCAGCAGCTTAGTGGGGAGTAGCGGGAGACCCTACACGCAGTATTTT; CDR3: CASSLVGSSGRPYTQYF
J: TRBJ2-2; size: .; D: .; V: TRBV4-3; DNA: TGCGCCAGCAGCCAAGAAACGGCCGGGGAGCTGTTTTTT; CDR3: CASSQETAGELFF
J: TRBJ2-1; size: .; D: TRBD2; V: TRBV6-5; DNA: TGTGCCAGCAGTCCTAGCGGGAGTTACAATGAGCAGTTCTTC; CDR3: CASSPSGSYNEQFF
J: TRBJ2-5; size: .; D: TRBD2; V: TRBV19; DNA: TGTGCCAGTAGCCAAGCGGGAGGGCCCCGGGAGACCCAGTACTTC; CDR3: CASSQAGGPRETQYF
J: TRBJ2-3; size: .; D: TRBD2; V: TRBV24-1; DNA: TGTGCCACCAGTGGGCAGCCGGGACTAGCGGGACCGAGCACAGATACGCAGTATTTT; CDR3: CATSGQPGLAGPSTDTQYF
J: TRBJ2-3; size: .; D: .; V: TRBV24-1; DNA: TGTGCCACCAGTGACAACGGGAGAGGGACAGATACGCAGTATTTT; CDR3: CATSDNGRGTDTQYF
J: TRBJ2-7; size: .; D: TRBD2; V: TRBV4-2; DNA: TGTGCCAGCAGCCAAGGCTCGGGGAAAAGCGGGAGAATTGAGCAGTACTTC; CDR3: CASSQGSGKSGRIEQYF
J: TRBJ2-5; size: .; D: .; V: TRBV7-9; DNA: TGTGCCAGCAGCCTTACAGGGTTGAGGGAGACCCAGTACTTC; CDR3: CASSLTGLRETQYF
J: TRBJ2-3; size: few; D: .; V: TRBV6-1; DNA: TGTGCCAGCAGTGCCGATGCCGGGACAACATTTGTCACAGATACGCAGTATTTT; CDR3: CASSADAGTTFVTDTQYF
J: TRBJ2-7; size: .; D: .; V: TRBV5-8; DNA: TGTGCCAGCAGCCATCCCTACGAGCAGTACTTC; CDR3: CASSHPYEQYF
J: TRBJ1-2; size: .; D: .; V: TRBV6-4; DNA: TGTGCCAGAAGACAGATCTATGGCTACACCTTC; CDR3: CARRQIYGYTF
J: TRBJ1-4; size: .; D: .; V: TRBV2; DNA: TGTGCCAGCAGGGGAGGGAGCCCTAATGAAAAACTGTTTTTT; CDR3: CASRGGSPNEKLFF
J: TRBJ2-1; size: .; D: TRBD1; V: TRBV30; DNA: TGTGCCTGGAAAGATGGGACAGGCAGCTCCTACAATGAGCAGTTCTTC; CDR3: CAWKDGTGSSYNEQFF
J: TRBJ1-6; size: .; D: TRBD1; V: TRBV24-1; DNA: TGTGCCACCCAGGACAGGGGGCTCTTTTCACCCCTCCACTTT; CDR3: CATQDRGLFSPLHF
J: TRBJ2-5; size: .; D: .; V: TRBV7-2; DNA: TGTGCCAGCAGCTTGATGGTCAGAGAGACCCAGTACTTC; CDR3: CASSLMVRETQYF
J: TRBJ1-2; size: few; D: TRBD1; V: TRBV5-6; DNA: TGTGCCAGCAGCTTGGCAGGGACAGCCCGTCCCTATGGCTACACCTTC; CDR3: CASSLAGTARPYGYTF
J: TRBJ2-1; size: few; D: .; V: TRBV2; DNA: TGTGCCAGCGGGTGGAGTATCCATGAGCAGTTCTTC; CDR3: CASGWSIHEQFF
J: TRBJ1-6; size: .; D: .; V: TRBV27; DNA: TGTGCCAGCAGCCTTTACCCCCCAACAGGGAATTCACCCCTCCACTTT; CDR3: CASSLYPPTGNSPLHF
J: TRBJ2-5; size: few; D: .; V: TRBV5-1; DNA: TGCGCCAGCAGCGTTGGAGGGTTTCTAGAGACCCAGTACTTC; CDR3: CASSVGGFLETQYF
J: TRBJ2-3; size: .; D: TRBD2; V: TRBV6-5; DNA: TGTGCCAGCAGTTCTTGGGAGGCGGGAGGGCACGATACGCAGTATTTT; CDR3: CASSSWEAGGHDTQYF
J: TRBJ1-5; size: many; D: TRBD1; V: TRBV19; DNA: TGTGCCAGTAGGGGACAGGGTGACGAGCCCCAGCATTTT; CDR3: CASRGQGDEPQHF
J: TRBJ2-4; size: .; D: .; V: TRBV15; DNA: TGTGCCACCAGCAGAGCCGGAGGCAGGGGTCTAGCCAAAAACATTCAGTACTTC; CDR3: CATSRAGGRGLAKNIQYF
J: TRBJ2-1; size: .; D: TRBD2; V: TRBV29-1; DNA: TGCAGCGTTGGCCGACTAGCGGGAGTAAATGAGCAGTTCTTC; CDR3: CSVGRLAGVNEQFF
J: TRBJ2-4; size: .; D: TRBD2; V: TRBV11-2; DNA: TGTGCCAGCAGCCCGGGTCTAGCGGGAGGGCCCGAGGCCATTCAGTACTTC; CDR3: CASSPGLAGGPEAIQYF
J: TRBJ2-3; size: .; D: .; V: TRBV20-1; DNA: TGCAGTGCGCCGGAGGGGACGAGGTATTTT; CDR3: CSAPEGTRYF